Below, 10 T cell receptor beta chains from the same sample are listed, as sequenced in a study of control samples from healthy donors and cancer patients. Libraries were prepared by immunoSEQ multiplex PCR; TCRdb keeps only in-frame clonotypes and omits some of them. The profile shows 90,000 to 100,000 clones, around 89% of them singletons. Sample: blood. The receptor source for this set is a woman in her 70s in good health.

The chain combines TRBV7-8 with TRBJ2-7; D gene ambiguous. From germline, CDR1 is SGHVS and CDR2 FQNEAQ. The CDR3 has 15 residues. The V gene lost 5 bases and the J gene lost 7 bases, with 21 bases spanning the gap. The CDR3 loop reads CASSPRPTRPMEQYF. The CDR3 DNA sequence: TGTGCCAGCAGCCCCCGACCGACTCGTCCGATGGAGCAGTACTTC.

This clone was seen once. The CDR3 spells CATSLSEKLFF. The CDR3 DNA reads as TGTGCCACCAGCCTTAGTGAAAAACTGTTTTTT. The chain links TRBV15 to TRBJ1-4; D unresolved. Germline V gene sequence: CDR1 LNHNV, CDR2 YYDKDF (reference sequence). The V end lost 5 bases, the J end lost 7 bases, and 5 bases lay between the germline ends. The CDR3 contains 11 residues.

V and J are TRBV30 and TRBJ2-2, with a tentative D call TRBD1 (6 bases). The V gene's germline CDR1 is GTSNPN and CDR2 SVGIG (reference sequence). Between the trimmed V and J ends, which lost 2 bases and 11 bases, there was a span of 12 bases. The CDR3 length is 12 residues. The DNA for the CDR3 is TGTGCCTGGAGTAGGGGGAGCCCTGAGCTGTTTTTT. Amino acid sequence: CAWSRGSPELFF.

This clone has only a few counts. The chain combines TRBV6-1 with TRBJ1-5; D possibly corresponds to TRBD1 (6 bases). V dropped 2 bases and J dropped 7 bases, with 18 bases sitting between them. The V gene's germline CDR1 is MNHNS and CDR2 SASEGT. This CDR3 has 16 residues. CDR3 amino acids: CASSESRGRGVQPQHF. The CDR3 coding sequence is TGTGCCAGCAGTGAAAGCAGGGGACGAGGGGTGCAGCCCCAGCATTTT.

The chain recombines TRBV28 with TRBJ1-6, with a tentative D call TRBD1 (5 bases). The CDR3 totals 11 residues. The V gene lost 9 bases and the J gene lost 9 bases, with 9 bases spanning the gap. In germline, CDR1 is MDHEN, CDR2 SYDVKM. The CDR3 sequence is CASEGSSPLHF. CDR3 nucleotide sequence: TGTGCCAGTGAGGGGAGTTCACCCCTCCACTTT.

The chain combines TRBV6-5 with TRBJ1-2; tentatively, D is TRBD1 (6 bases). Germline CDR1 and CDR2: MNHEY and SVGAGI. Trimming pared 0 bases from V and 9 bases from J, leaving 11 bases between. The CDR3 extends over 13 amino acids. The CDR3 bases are TGTGCCAGCAGTTACTCGGGAGGGGGAAGCTACACCTTC. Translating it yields CASSYSGGGSYTF.

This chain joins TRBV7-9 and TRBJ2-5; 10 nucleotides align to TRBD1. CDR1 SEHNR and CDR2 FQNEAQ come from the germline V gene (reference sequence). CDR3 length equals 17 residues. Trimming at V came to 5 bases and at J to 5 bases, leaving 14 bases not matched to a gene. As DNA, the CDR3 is TGTGCCAGCAGCCCCGGGACAGGGGCGACTAAAGGGGAGACCCAGTACTTC. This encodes CASSPGTGATKGETQYF.

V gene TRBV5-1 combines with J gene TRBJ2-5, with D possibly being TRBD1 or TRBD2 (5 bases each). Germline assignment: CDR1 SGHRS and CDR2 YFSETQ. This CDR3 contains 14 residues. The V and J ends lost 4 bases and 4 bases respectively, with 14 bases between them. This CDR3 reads CASSQPGAGETQYF. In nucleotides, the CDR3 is TGCGCCAGCAGCCAACCCGGGGCAGGAGAGACCCAGTACTTC.

The CDR3 DNA sequence: TGTGCCAGCAGCTTAAGGGCAACTAATGAAAAACTGTTTTTT. Amino acids: CASSLRATNEKLFF. V is TRBV7-6 and J is TRBJ1-4; D remains unclear. CDR1 and CDR2 (germline): SGHVS, FNYEAQ. The CDR3 totals 14 residues. V lost 2 bases, J lost 0 bases, and 4 bases lay in between.

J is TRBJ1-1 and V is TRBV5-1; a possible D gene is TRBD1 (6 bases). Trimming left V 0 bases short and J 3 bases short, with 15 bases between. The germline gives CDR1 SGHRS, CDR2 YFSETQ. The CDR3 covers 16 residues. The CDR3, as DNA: TGCGCCAGCAGCTTGGCCCCCGTCGACAGGTACACTGAAGCTTTCTTT. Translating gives CASSLAPVDRYTEAFF. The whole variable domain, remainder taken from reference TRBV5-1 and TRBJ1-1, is KAGVTQTPRYLIKTRGQQVTLSCSPISGHRSVSWYQQTPGQGLQFLFEYFSETQRNKGNFPGRFSGRQFSNSRSEMNVSTLELGDSALYLCASSLAPVDRYTEAFFGQGTRLTVV.